Sequencing of this T cell receptor (beta chain) was carried out in a study of blood T cell repertoires in COVID-19. Study-level background: COVID-19 samples, acute and convalescent, were from the United States, Italy and Spain.

J was trimmed by 2 bases and V by 0 bases; bases with no gene match: 3. CDR3 length equals 15 residues. The germline CDR1 and CDR2 sequences are SGHTS and YDEGEE. Profiled with immunoSEQ multiplex PCR; TCRdb holds only in-frame clones, not every one. Of about 64,000 clones listed, more than 65% were seen once; the top ten hold 5% to 5.5%. Sequenced input: peripheral blood. The sequence came from a human donor in a cohort sampled during active COVID-19. The rearrangement joins TRBV5-8 to TRBJ2-7; 9 bases map to TRBD2. CDR3 protein: CASSLEASGTYEQYF. CDR3 in DNA: TGTGCCAGCAGCTTGGAGGCTAGCGGGACCTACGAGCAGTACTTC.